Following are 14 T cell receptor beta chains from one sample sequenced in a study of blood T cells in healthy people across ages. With a J-beta primer mix and a sample-barcoded 5' primer, a second PCR ran about 7 to 12 cycles. TCRdb reprocessed the 5' RACE reads with MiXCR, giving one entry per CDR3 protein. This sample has about 1.8 million distinct CDR3 sequences, with roughly 50% found just once. Sequencing used blood. These receptors were collected from a woman aged 40 to 55 in good health.

J is TRBJ2-7 and V is TRBV20-1, with TRBD1 as a possible D gene (5 bases). Near its end, the DNA agrees better with TRBJ2-5, so the J call may be wrong. The CDR3 is 13 amino acids. The germline gives CDR1 DFQATT, CDR2 SNEGSKA (reference sequence). CDR3 nucleotides: TGCAGTGCTAGACCTCCGGACAAAGAGACCCAGTACTTC. Protein product: CSARPPDKETQYF.

The chain combines TRBV27 with TRBJ2-3; 8 bases agree with TRBD1. CDR3 length: 15 residues. The germline CDR1 and CDR2 sequences are MNHEY and SMNVEV (reference sequence). V lost 2 bases to trimming and J lost 4 bases; unmatched junction nucleotides: 5. The DNA for the CDR3 is TGTGCCAGCAGTTTACCAGGGGGCTATGCAGATACGCAGTATTTT. Amino acids: CASSLPGGYADTQYF.

This clonotype turned up a few times. J is TRBJ2-3 and V is TRBV5-6; perhaps TRBD1 as D (6 bases). The CDR3 has 14 residues. V lost 5 bases, J lost 0 bases, and 10 bases lay in between. Germline loops: CDR1 SGHDT, CDR2 YYEEEE. The CDR3 DNA reads as TGTGCCAGCAGGCCACAGGGTAGCACAGATACGCAGTATTTT. It translates to CASRPQGSTDTQYF.

The genes are TRBV29-1 and TRBJ2-5, with 15 bases aligning to TRBD2. Looked up from germline, CDR1 is SQVTM and CDR2 is ANQGSEA. Trimming cost V 0 bases and J 5 bases; bases outside gene matches: 10. CDR3 size: 18 residues. CDR3 DNA: TGCAGCGTTGAAGATCTCAGGACTAGCGGGGGGGACAGGGAGACCCAGTACTTC. Its translation is CSVEDLRTSGGDRETQYF.

The table lists this clonotype with a few counts. This chain connects TRBV7-6 to TRBJ2-1; D is uncertain. Looked up from germline, CDR1 is SGHVS and CDR2 is FNYEAQ. This CDR3 has 15 residues. V was trimmed by 1 base and J by 7 bases, leaving 14 bases between them. The CDR3 DNA follows: TGTGCCAGCAGCTTAGACCTGGGCTACTCTAATGAGCAGTTCTTC. Translation: CASSLDLGYSNEQFF.

Only a few counts were recorded for this clonotype. The chain links TRBV5-6 to TRBJ2-7; D is ambiguous. This CDR3 is 16 amino acids long. Germline V CDR1 and CDR2: SGHDT, YYEEEE. V was cut by 0 bases and J by 2 bases, with 15 bases left in between. CDR3 coding DNA: TGTGCCAGCAGCTTGGTAAGGGCAGAAGCTACCTACGAGCAGTACTTC. Protein product: CASSLVRAEATYEQYF.

The J gene is TRBJ2-4, the V gene TRBV21-1; the table's D gene call, TRBD1, was not cross checked with the DNA. The DNA end is a closer match to TRBJ2-7, so the J assignment may be wrong. TRBV21-1 is designated a pseudogene. The CDR3 has 18 amino acids. CDR3 amino acids: CASSKERKGAAGTYEQYF. The CDR3 nucleotides read TGTGCCAGCAGCAAAGAGAGGAAAGGGGCGGCAGGTACCTACGAGCAGTACTTC.

The rearrangement uses TRBV7-9 and TRBJ1-5, with a tentative D call TRBD1 (6 bases). Trimming pared 3 bases from V and 9 bases from J, leaving 15 bases between. The CDR3 is 14 amino acids. The germline V gene encodes CDR1 SEHNR and CDR2 FQNEAQ (reference sequence). The CDR3 protein is CASSLTGGGWPQHF. The CDR3 DNA sequence: TGTGCCAGCAGCTTGACGGGGGGCGGTTGGCCCCAGCATTTT.

The J gene is TRBJ2-1, the V gene TRBV4-1; unclear D gene. This CDR3 is 14 amino acids long. Per the germline V gene, CDR1 is MGHRA and CDR2 is YSYEKL. Deletions cut 0 bases from V and 5 bases from J, with 8 bases between. In DNA form, the CDR3 reads TGCGCCAGCAGCCAAGAATTTTTTGACAATGAGCAGTTCTTC. Protein: CASSQEFFDNEQFF.

This clonotype was observed a few times. J is TRBJ2-1 and V is TRBV10-3, with D possibly matching TRBD1 (6 bases). The CDR3 extends over 12 amino acids. CDR1 ENHRY and CDR2 SYGVKD come from the germline V gene. Trimming pared 3 bases from V and 7 bases from J, leaving 7 bases between. The CDR3 DNA is TGTGCCATCAGTGAAAGGGGGAATGAGCAGTTCTTC. This codes for CAISERGNEQFF.

J is TRBJ2-7 and V is TRBV12-3 or TRBV12-4, with D tentatively TRBD1 (6 bases). V lost 6 bases to trimming and J lost 4 bases, with 16 bases between them. This CDR3 comprises 14 residues. For the CDR3, the DNA is TGTGCCAGCAGCGCACAGGGTACAAGGTACGAGCAGTACTTC. Translation gives CASSAQGTRYEQYF.

A few counts support this clonotype. The chain recombines TRBV28 with TRBJ2-5, with a weak D call TRBD1 (6 bases). The CDR3 runs 17 residues. Trimming shortened V by 3 bases and J by 4 bases, and 21 bases separated the two germline ends. CDR1 MDHEN and CDR2 SYDVKM come from the germline V gene. The CDR3 DNA follows: TGTGCCAGCAGTTTCGATTCAGGGGCCCCGGCTAGAGAGACCCAGTACTTC. This codes for CASSFDSGAPARETQYF.

In regard to this clonotype: A much more abundant neighbour one base away suggests this may be a read error. The V call is TRBV4-2, the J call TRBJ2-7; D ambiguous. This CDR3 region has 15 residues. CDR1 LGHNA and CDR2 YNFKEQ come from the germline V gene. With 0 bases removed from V and 7 bases from J, the gap between germline ends came to 16 bases. DNA of the CDR3: TGTGCCAGCAGCCAAGAAAGTACTCCCTTAGGTGAGCAGTACTTC. Translating gives CASSQESTPLGEQYF.

The chain links TRBV27 to TRBJ2-7, with D perhaps given as TRBD1 or TRBD2 (5 bases each). The CDR3 covers 17 residues. V was cut by 5 bases and J by 4 bases, with 24 bases left in between. Germline CDR1 reads MNHEY; CDR2 reads SMNVEV (reference sequence). The CDR3 region is CASSPPTGRLSEYEQYF. The DNA of the CDR3 is TGTGCCAGCAGTCCGCCGACGGGGCGTTTATCGGAATACGAGCAGTACTTC.